The 32 T cell receptor beta chains presented below share a single source sample, sequenced in a study of shared T cell receptors in the human thymus (dated by TCRdb to the early 2020s). Library method: the immunoSEQ multiplex PCR assay. The clones in this table, taken by TCRdb from immuneACCESS, are in-frame only. Not every clone is retained; where verified, under half of the shortfall comes from an unresolved V gene, and the cause of the rest is unknown. This sample holds hundreds of thousands of clones; more than 75% were observed only once. The leading ten clones occupy 0.0094% of the sample. A further study also used this sample, focusing on human thymus T cells.

Sequencing was performed on thymocytes. These receptors were collected from a boy in the first two years of life with a congenital heart defect. Donor details come from another sample of the same person, matched by shared clones.

V usage is TRBV2 and J usage is TRBJ2-2; the D gene is possibly TRBD2 (7 bases). The V and J ends lost 5 bases and 5 bases respectively, with 18 bases between them. Germline CDR1 SNHLY, CDR2 FYNNEI. This CDR3 has 16 amino acids. The CDR3 DNA reads as TGTGCCAGCAGTACCCAAACGGGGGGCTGGACCGGGGAGCTGTTTTTT. It translates to CASSTQTGGWTGELFF.

The rearrangement links TRBV19 to TRBJ2-7, with 12 bases that match TRBD1. J gave up 1 base and V 5 bases, and 6 bases lay outside the gene matches. Germline CDR1 is LNHDA and CDR2 is SQIVND (reference sequence). This CDR3 comprises 16 residues. CDR3 DNA: TGTGCCAGTAGTGTCGGGACAGGGGGCGCATCCTACGAGCAGTACTTC. Translating gives CASSVGTGGASYEQYF.

This clone was recorded a few times. The chain is built from TRBV5-4 and TRBJ2-3; TRBD2 aligns across 14 bases. V lost 0 bases and J lost 4; bases outside the gene matches: 13. In germline, CDR1 is SGHNT, CDR2 YYREEE (reference sequence). The CDR3 is 20 amino acids. This CDR3 is CASSLGGLAGVGHIADTQYF. The CDR3 region has the DNA TGTGCCAGCAGCTTGGGGGGACTAGCGGGAGTTGGTCATATCGCAGATACGCAGTATTTT.

The V gene is TRBV28, the J gene TRBJ1-2, with a tentative D call TRBD1 (5 bases). CDR1 and CDR2 from the germline V gene are MDHEN and SYDVKM. This CDR3 region has 13 residues. V was clipped by 2 bases and J by 3 bases, with 7 bases between them. The CDR3 is CASSLRGYYGYTF. The CDR3 coding sequence is TGTGCCAGCAGTTTACGGGGGTACTATGGCTACACCTTC.

This chain connects TRBV6-1 to TRBJ1-2; 8 bases align to TRBD1. The V gene's germline CDR1 is MNHNS and CDR2 SASEGT. The J segment lost 4 bases and the V segment lost 4 bases, leaving 17 bases of the junction unmatched. This CDR3 is built from 18 residues. Written as DNA, the CDR3 is TGTGCCAGCAGTGTACGAAACCGAACAGGGGGATTAGTCTATGGCTACACCTTC. This encodes CASSVRNRTGGLVYGYTF.

The chain is built from TRBV21-1 and TRBJ2-7; the table names TRBD2, a call not compared with the DNA. TRBV21-1 counts as a pseudogene. The CDR3 spans 16 residues. CDR3 amino acids: CATRGGLTSPFYEQYF. As DNA, the CDR3 is TGTGCCACCAGGGGCGGGCTCACCTCACCTTTCTACGAGCAGTACTTC.

The chain employs TRBV30 and TRBJ2-7, with unresolved D. There are 13 residues in the CDR3. The ends were cut back, 4 bases at V and 0 bases at J, with 10 bases in the middle. The germline V gene encodes CDR1 GTSNPN and CDR2 SVGIG (reference sequence). The CDR3 DNA follows: TGTGCCTGGATGGGCGACCCCTCCTACGAGCAGTACTTC. Translated: CAWMGDPSYEQYF.

The sample holds one count of this clone. The chain has TRBV5-6 and TRBJ2-7; 8 bases agree with TRBD1. CDR3 length: 16 residues. V shed 4 bases and J 2 bases; nucleotides not matched to a gene: 11. CDR1 SGHDT and CDR2 YYEEEE come from the germline V gene. The CDR3 DNA reads as TGTGCCAGCAGCGATACCGGGACAGGCCCTCCCTACGAGCAGTACTTC. Encoded protein: CASSDTGTGPPYEQYF.

The V and J genes are TRBV27 and TRBJ1-1; D may be TRBD1 (6 bases). The V gene lost 7 bases and the J gene lost 4 bases, with 19 bases spanning the gap. Germline V gene lookup returns CDR1 MNHEY and CDR2 SMNVEV (reference sequence). There are 15 residues in the CDR3. CDR3 in DNA: TGTGCCAGCATTACCGAAACAGGGATTGGCACTGAAGCTTTCTTT. Encoded protein: CASITETGIGTEAFF.

The chain couples TRBV21-1 to TRBJ2-5; no check of the table's D call, TRBD2, against the DNA was made. TRBV21-1 is noted as a pseudogene. The CDR3 has 19 residues. This CDR3 is CASSSLLWGLAGVGGTQYF. The CDR3 bases are TGTGCCAGCAGTTCCCTCCTTTGGGGACTAGCGGGAGTCGGAGGGACCCAGTACTTC.

The chain has TRBV15 and TRBJ1-4; D perhaps matches TRBD1 (6 bases). CDR1 is LNHNV, CDR2 YYDKDF, per germline (reference sequence). Trimming stripped 3 bases from V and 7 bases from J, with 15 bases between. The CDR3 is 15 amino acids. CDR3 in amino acids: CATSSNRDHAEKLFF. The CDR3 nucleotides read TGTGCCACCAGCAGCAACAGGGATCATGCTGAAAAACTGTTTTTT.

In its sample, this clone was seen a few times. The J gene is TRBJ1-1, the V gene TRBV7-3; D gene unclear. The V gene's germline CDR1 is SGHTA and CDR2 FQGTGA. The CDR3 length is 10 residues. Deletions cut 5 bases from V and 8 bases from J, with 6 bases between. This chain's CDR3 is CASSLSEAFF. CDR3 nucleotide sequence: TGTGCCAGCAGCCTGTCGGAAGCTTTCTTT.

The rearrangement links TRBV6-4 to TRBJ2-4, with D unresolved. The germline V gene encodes CDR1 MRHNA and CDR2 SNTAGT. The V end was cut by 9 bases, the J end by 0 bases, with 12 bases between. The CDR3 extends over 14 amino acids. DNA of the CDR3: TGTGCCAGACCCATTCAACTAGCCAAAAACATTCAGTACTTC. This codes for CARPIQLAKNIQYF.

This chain connects TRBV6-5 to TRBJ1-1, with D maybe TRBD1 (5 bases). The CDR3 runs 15 residues. Trimming removed 6 bases at V and 0 bases at J, with 14 bases between. In germline, CDR1 is MNHEY, CDR2 SVGAGI. The DNA for the CDR3 is TGTGCCAGCAGACTACGACAGTCTTTGAACACTGAAGCTTTCTTT. Its protein product is CASRLRQSLNTEAFF.

J is TRBJ1-2 and V is TRBV7-9; 7 bases agree with TRBD1. Germline assignment: CDR1 SEHNR and CDR2 FQNEAQ (reference sequence). V lost 5 bases and J lost 3; bases outside the gene matches: 18. The CDR3 is made up of 18 amino acids. CDR3 residues: CASSPPGGPYSSDYGYTF. As DNA, the CDR3 is TGTGCCAGCAGCCCACCAGGGGGGCCCTATTCCTCGGACTATGGCTACACCTTC.

The chain links TRBV28 to TRBJ1-5; 8 bases fit TRBD1. The junction had 11 bases not matched to a gene; V was cut back by 1 base and J by 0 bases. The CDR3 is 19 amino acids. CDR1 is MDHEN and CDR2 is SYDVKM in the germline V gene. This chain's CDR3 is CASSLSARGRLYSNQPQHF. CDR3 sequence (DNA): TGTGCCAGCAGTTTATCGGCCAGGGGGCGGTTATATAGCAATCAGCCCCAGCATTTT.

This clone came up once. The chain recombines TRBV12-5 with TRBJ1-2; 8 nucleotides line up with TRBD1. The CDR3 is made up of 16 amino acids. After removal of 2 bases from V and 3 bases from J, the junction contained 8 bases not matched to a gene. Germline values: CDR1 LGHNT, CDR2 FRNRAP. The CDR3 DNA is TGTGCTAGTGGTTTGTCCGGGACAGGCCTTGACTATGGCTACACCTTC. Translation: CASGLSGTGLDYGYTF.

The CDR3 reads CASSLGETLQYF. The CDR3 nucleotides are TGTGCCAGCAGCTTGGGCGAAACCCTTCAGTACTTC. This chain uses TRBV5-8 with TRBJ2-4, with D unclear. CDR3 length: 12 amino acids. CDR1 and CDR2 (germline): SGHTS, YDEGEE. The V end was cut by 0 bases, the J end by 11 bases, with 9 bases between. Together with reference TRBV5-8 and TRBJ2-4, the CDR3 gives the full variable domain: EAGVTQSPTHLIKTRGQQATLRCSPISGHTSVYWYQQALGLGLQFLLWYDEGEERNRGNFPPRFSGRQFPNYSSELNVNALELEDSALYLCASSLGETLQYFGAGTRLSVL.

The CDR3 loop reads CASSLSRAGHWGYTF. The CDR3 bases are TGTGCCAGCAGTTTATCGCGGGCCGGGCACTGGGGCTACACCTTC. The chain links TRBV27 to TRBJ1-2; D is uncertain. Germline V lookup: CDR1 MNHEY, CDR2 SMNVEV (reference sequence). The CDR3 has 15 residues. With 0 bases removed from V and 8 bases from J, the gap between germline ends came to 16 bases.

This clone was counted a few times. This chain connects TRBV15 to TRBJ1-2; D remains ambiguous. The CDR3 length is 11 residues. Germline V gives CDR1 LNHNV, CDR2 YYDKDF (reference sequence). V was shortened by 5 bases and J by 8 bases, with 9 bases between the two germline ends. DNA of the CDR3: TGTGCCACCAGCGAGACACACGGCTACACCTTC. It specifies CATSETHGYTF.

Only a few counts were recorded for this clone. The J gene is TRBJ2-5, the V gene TRBV14; tentatively, D is TRBD1 (6 bases). The germline V gene has CDR1 SGHDN and CDR2 FVKESK. There are 15 residues in the CDR3. V shed 0 bases and J shed 7 bases, with 15 bases lying between them. The chain's CDR3 is CASSQDNDRSATQYF. The CDR3 region has the DNA TGTGCCAGCAGCCAAGATAACGACAGGTCGGCGACCCAGTACTTC.

The chain combines TRBV4-3 with TRBJ2-1; 9 bases align to TRBD1. The CDR3 is 17 amino acids. Losses at the gene ends were 0 bases for V and 7 bases for J; bases not matched to a gene: 10. Per germline, CDR1 LGHNA and CDR2 YSLEER. The CDR3 protein is CASSQDLTGGEGNEQFF. CDR3 nucleotide sequence: TGCGCCAGCAGCCAAGACCTAACAGGGGGCGAGGGGAATGAGCAGTTCTTC.

V and J are TRBV11-3 and TRBJ2-1; TRBD1 aligns across 7 bases. The V segment lost 1 base and the J segment 0 bases; nucleotides outside the gene matches: 0. The CDR3 has 15 residues. The germline V gene encodes CDR1 SGHNT and CDR2 YENEEA. Here the CDR3 reads CASSLGQGSYNEQFF. As DNA, the CDR3 is TGTGCCAGCAGCTTAGGACAGGGCTCCTACAATGAGCAGTTCTTC.

This CDR3 reads CASSLRDRVYEKLFF. DNA for the CDR3: TGTGCCAGCAGTTTACGAGACAGGGTGTACGAAAAACTGTTTTTT. The rearrangement uses TRBV28 and TRBJ1-4; TRBD1 matches at 7 bases. The germline CDR1 and CDR2 sequences are MDHEN and SYDVKM. This CDR3 has 15 amino acids. The V gene end was trimmed by 2 bases and the J gene end by 8 bases; junction bases not matched to a gene: 8.

The V gene is TRBV15, the J gene TRBJ2-7; D not resolved. Germline lookup yields CDR1 LNHNV and CDR2 YYDKDF (reference sequence). The CDR3 runs to 18 residues. Between the trimmed V and J ends, which lost 0 bases and 5 bases, there was a span of 23 bases. The CDR3 is CATSRDALLLAEVNEQYF. The CDR3, as DNA: TGTGCCACCAGCAGAGATGCCCTCCTACTTGCGGAAGTGAACGAGCAGTACTTC.

The chain combines TRBV5-6 with TRBJ2-5; TRBD1 matches 7 bases. V trimming: 0 bases; J trimming: 4 bases; junction bases outside the gene matches: 12. CDR1 is SGHDT and CDR2 is YYEEEE in the germline V gene. This CDR3 contains 17 residues. The CDR3 coding sequence is TGTGCCAGCAGCTTGGTGAGGGGGCAGGCAAAGGGAGAGACCCAGTACTTC. Its translation is CASSLVRGQAKGETQYF.

The chain joins TRBV4-3 to TRBJ2-3; 10 bases line up with TRBD2. Germline assignment: CDR1 LGHNA and CDR2 YSLEER. The CDR3 totals 15 residues. J gave up 1 base and V 4 bases, and 2 bases lay outside the gene matches. The CDR3 DNA follows: TGCGCCAGCAGCCTCGGGACTAGCGGCACAGATACGCAGTATTTT. It encodes CASSLGTSGTDTQYF.

The CDR3 loop is CASRTDNYGYTF. The CDR3 nucleotides are TGTGCCAGTAGAACAGATAACTATGGCTACACCTTC. The chain joins TRBV19 to TRBJ1-2; no clear D. The germline V gene has CDR1 LNHDA and CDR2 SQIVND (reference sequence). CDR3 length: 12 residues. Trimming took 6 bases from V and 1 from J, leaving 6 bases between them.

V is TRBV4-1 and J is TRBJ2-5; perhaps TRBD2 as D (7 bases). Germline V gene sequence: CDR1 MGHRA, CDR2 YSYEKL. There are 20 residues in the CDR3. With 4 bases removed from V and 1 base from J, the gap between germline ends came to 28 bases. This CDR3 reads CASSLYEAGDLGTTQETQYF. CDR3 coding DNA: TGCGCCAGCAGCCTATACGAAGCAGGGGACCTCGGGACTACCCAAGAGACCCAGTACTTC.

This sequence joins TRBV7-3 and TRBJ2-1; TRBD2 matches at 10 bases. CDR3 length equals 17 residues. Germline assignment: CDR1 SGHTA and CDR2 FQGTGA. With 4 bases clipped from V and 4 bases from J, the junction kept 10 bases outside the gene matches. CDR3 in amino acids: CASSYQAGGPNYNEQFF. As DNA, the CDR3 is TGTGCCAGCAGCTACCAAGCGGGGGGGCCGAATTACAATGAGCAGTTCTTC.

The V call is TRBV20-1, the J call TRBJ2-5; D is ambiguous. Germline loops: CDR1 DFQATT, CDR2 SNEGSKA (reference sequence). Trimming removed 0 bases from V and 13 bases from J, with 9 bases in between. CDR3 length: 10 residues. CDR3 amino acids: CSARDGPLYF. CDR3 DNA sequence: TGCAGTGCTAGAGATGGGCCCCTGTACTTC.

The CDR3 here is CASSLDKVDYGYTF. The CDR3, as DNA: TGTGCCAGCAGCCTGGACAAAGTGGACTATGGCTACACCTTC. V is TRBV28 and J is TRBJ1-2; tentatively, D is TRBD1 (5 bases). Trimming pared 6 bases from V and 3 bases from J, leaving 14 bases between. Germline-derived CDR1 and CDR2 are MDHEN and SYDVKM. This CDR3 is built from 14 residues.